A few counts support the clone carrying this TCR beta chain. This entry is derived from a study of blood T cell repertoires in COVID-19. Study overall: T cells, B-cell-depleted T cells, or PBMCs supplied cDNA or gDNA.

Germline CDR1 reads SGHAT; CDR2 reads FQNNGV. Trimming took off 5 bases at V and 2 bases at J, with 12 bases between the two ends. CDR3 length: 15 residues. Authors' methods: Amplification from reference gene primers served as the basis for estimated nucleated cell counts. Produced via immunoSEQ multiplex PCR; TCRdb's table is partial and in-frame only. V and J calls and clone size are those listed in that table; D and trimming were worked out from the DNA. This table has about 160,000 clones, around 80% appearing once. The chain couples TRBV11-2 to TRBJ2-2; D might be TRBD2 (5 bases). The receptor's source is an elderly woman with acute or convalescent COVID-19. Sequenced sample: peripheral blood. The CDR3 DNA reads TGTGCCAGCAGCCGAGGACTTGTCAACACCGGGGAGCTGTTTTTT. This encodes CASSRGLVNTGELFF.